The present entry profiles one TCR beta chain with its context. Antigen unknown. This entry is derived from a study of post-analysis software for immune sequencing data. Study-wide background: Secondary progressive, relapsing-remitting and progressive-relapsing multiple sclerosis were among the included disease courses.

The TCR beta cDNA libraries carried unique molecular identifiers. TCRdb re-derived calls from the PCR reads in MiXCR, one entry per CDR3 protein. This sample has approximately 400,000 distinct CDR3 sequences; less than 35% occur once, and the top ten carry around an eighth. The J segment lost 8 bases and the V segment lost 5 bases, leaving 6 bases of the junction unmatched. The CDR3 length is 14 residues. The germline CDR1 and CDR2 sequences are MNHEY and SVGAGI. Study-level points and caveats: Patients used five TRBV segments, including TRBV5-6, TRBV5-1 and TRBV20-1, more often than controls.

The chain is built from TRBV6-5 and TRBJ2-4, with 10 positions matching TRBD1. The sequenced sample consisted of blood. The receptor was derived from a girl aged 5-17 years with multiple sclerosis. CDR3 bases: TGTGCCAGCAGTGCTGGGACAGGGGTATACATTCAGTACTTC. It encodes CASSAGTGVYIQYF.